The entry below describes one T cell receptor beta chain. The CDR3 sequence is 16 residues long. V gave up 1 base and J gave up 7 bases; unmatched junction bases: 8. Germline V gene lookup returns CDR1 SGHTA and CDR2 FQGNSA. Source study methods: Amplification from reference gene primers served as the basis for estimated nucleated cell counts. Repertoires were generated with immunoSEQ multiplex PCR, while TCRdb's copy carries only in-frame clones and drops some. D and trimming were read from the DNA, whereas the V and J calls and clone size are those reported in that table. The repertoire holds about 120,000 clones, with approximately 81% as singletons. This sample is part of a study of blood T cell repertoires in COVID-19. Study-wide context: COVID-19 samples, acute and convalescent, were from the United States, Italy and Spain.

The specimen was peripheral blood. This TCR came from a man in his sixties with acute or convalescent COVID-19. The chain combines TRBV7-2 with TRBJ1-4, with 8 bases identical to TRBD1. The CDR3 DNA reads TGTGCCAGCAGCTTAGAGCAGGGGGCGCATCGTGAAAAACTGTTTTTT. Translating gives CASSLEQGAHREKLFF.